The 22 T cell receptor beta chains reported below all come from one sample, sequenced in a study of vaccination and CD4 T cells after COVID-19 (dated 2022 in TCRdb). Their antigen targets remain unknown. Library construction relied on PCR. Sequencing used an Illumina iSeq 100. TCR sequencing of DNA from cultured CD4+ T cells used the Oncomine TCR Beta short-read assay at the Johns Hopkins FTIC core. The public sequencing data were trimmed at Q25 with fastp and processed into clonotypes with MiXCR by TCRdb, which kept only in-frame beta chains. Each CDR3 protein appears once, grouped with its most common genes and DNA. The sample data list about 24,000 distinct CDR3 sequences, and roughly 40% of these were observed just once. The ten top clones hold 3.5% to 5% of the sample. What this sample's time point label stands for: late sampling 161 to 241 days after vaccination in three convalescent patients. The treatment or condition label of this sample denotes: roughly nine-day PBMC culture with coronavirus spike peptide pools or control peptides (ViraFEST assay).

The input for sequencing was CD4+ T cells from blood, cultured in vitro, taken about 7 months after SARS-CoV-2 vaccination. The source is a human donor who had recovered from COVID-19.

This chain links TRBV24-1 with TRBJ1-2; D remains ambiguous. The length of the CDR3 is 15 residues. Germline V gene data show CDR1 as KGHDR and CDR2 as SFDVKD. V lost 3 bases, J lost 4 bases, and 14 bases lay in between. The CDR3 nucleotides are TGTGCCACCAGTGATCCGCGAGAAGAAGGCTATGGCTACACCTTC. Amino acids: CATSDPREEGYGYTF.

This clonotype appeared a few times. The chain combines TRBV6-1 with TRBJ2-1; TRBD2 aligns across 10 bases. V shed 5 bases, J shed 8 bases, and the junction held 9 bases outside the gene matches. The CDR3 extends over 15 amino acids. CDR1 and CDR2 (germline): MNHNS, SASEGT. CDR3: CASSPLAGVGYEQFF. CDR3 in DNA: TGTGCCAGCAGTCCCCTAGCGGGAGTAGGGTATGAGCAGTTCTTC.

CDR3 coding DNA: TGTGCCAGCAGTCTAGCGGGAGCCTACGAGCAGTACTTC. It specifies CASSLAGAYEQYF. The V and J genes are TRBV7-9 and TRBJ2-7; 10 bases are shared with TRBD2. CDR1 is SEHNR, CDR2 FQNEAQ, per germline (reference sequence). The CDR3 runs to 13 residues. V gave up 6 bases and J gave up 2 bases; unmatched junction bases: 1.

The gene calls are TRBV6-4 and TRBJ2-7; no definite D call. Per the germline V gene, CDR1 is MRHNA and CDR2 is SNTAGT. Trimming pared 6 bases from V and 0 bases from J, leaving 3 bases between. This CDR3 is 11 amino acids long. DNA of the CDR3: TGTGCCAGCAGCCGCTCCTACGAGCAGTACTTC. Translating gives CASSRSYEQYF.

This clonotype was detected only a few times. The CDR3 here is CASSPGELDQPQHF. DNA for the CDR3: TGCGCCAGCAGCCCCGGGGAGTTAGATCAGCCCCAGCATTTT. The genes are TRBV4-1 and TRBJ1-5; no definite D call. CDR3 length: 14 amino acids. Between the trimmed V and J ends, which lost 4 bases and 5 bases, there was a span of 12 bases. Germline V CDR1 and CDR2: MGHRA, YSYEKL.

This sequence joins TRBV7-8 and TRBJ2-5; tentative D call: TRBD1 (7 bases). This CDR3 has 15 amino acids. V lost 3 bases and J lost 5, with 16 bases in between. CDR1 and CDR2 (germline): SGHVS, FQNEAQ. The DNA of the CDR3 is TGTGCCAGCAGCTTTAACCAGGGGGGAATGGAGACCCAGTACTTC. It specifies CASSFNQGGMETQYF. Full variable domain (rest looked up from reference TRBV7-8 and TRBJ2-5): GAGVSQSPRYKVAKRGQDVALRCDPISGHVSLFWYQQALGQGPEFLTYFQNEAQLDKSGLPSDRFFAERPEGSVSTLKIQRTQQEDSAVYLCASSFNQGGMETQYFGPGTRLLVL.

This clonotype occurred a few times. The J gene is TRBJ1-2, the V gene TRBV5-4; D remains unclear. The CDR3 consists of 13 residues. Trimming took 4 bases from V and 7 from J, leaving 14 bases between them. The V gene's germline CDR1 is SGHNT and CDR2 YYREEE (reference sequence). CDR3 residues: CASSHNTDVGYTF. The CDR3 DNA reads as TGTGCCAGCAGCCATAATACTGACGTTGGCTACACCTTC.

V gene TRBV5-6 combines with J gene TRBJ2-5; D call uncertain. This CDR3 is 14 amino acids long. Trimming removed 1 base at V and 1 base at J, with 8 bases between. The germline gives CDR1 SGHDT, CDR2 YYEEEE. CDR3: CASSLWSVQETQYF. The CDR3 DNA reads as TGTGCCAGCAGCTTGTGGTCAGTCCAAGAGACCCAGTACTTC.

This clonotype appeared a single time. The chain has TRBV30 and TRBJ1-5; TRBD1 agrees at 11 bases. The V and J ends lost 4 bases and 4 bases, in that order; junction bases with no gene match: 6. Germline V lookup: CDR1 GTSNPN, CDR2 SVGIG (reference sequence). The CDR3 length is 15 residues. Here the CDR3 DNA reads TGTGCCTGGACCACCGGACAGGGGGCGAATCAGCCCCAGCATTTT. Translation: CAWTTGQGANQPQHF.

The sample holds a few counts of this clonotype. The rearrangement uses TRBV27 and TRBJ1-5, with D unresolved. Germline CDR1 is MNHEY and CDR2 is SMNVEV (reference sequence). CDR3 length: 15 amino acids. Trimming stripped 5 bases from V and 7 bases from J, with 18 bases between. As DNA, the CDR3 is TGTGCCAGCAGTCCATCGCGGTGGACGGGACAGCCCCAGCATTTT. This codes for CASSPSRWTGQPQHF.

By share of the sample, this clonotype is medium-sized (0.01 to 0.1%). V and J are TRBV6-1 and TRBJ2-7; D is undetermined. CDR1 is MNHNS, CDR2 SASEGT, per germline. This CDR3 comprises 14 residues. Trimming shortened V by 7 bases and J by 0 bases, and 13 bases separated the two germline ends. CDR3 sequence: CASTSIVSSYEQYF. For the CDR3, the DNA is TGTGCCAGCACCAGTATAGTGAGCTCCTACGAGCAGTACTTC.

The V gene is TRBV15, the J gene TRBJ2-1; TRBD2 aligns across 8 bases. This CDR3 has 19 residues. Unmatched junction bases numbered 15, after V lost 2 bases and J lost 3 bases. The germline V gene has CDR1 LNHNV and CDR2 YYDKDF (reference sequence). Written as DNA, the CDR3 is TGTGCCACCAGCAGACTCGTCCCCAGCGGGAGTATGGTCTACAATGAGCAGTTCTTC. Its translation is CATSRLVPSGSMVYNEQFF.

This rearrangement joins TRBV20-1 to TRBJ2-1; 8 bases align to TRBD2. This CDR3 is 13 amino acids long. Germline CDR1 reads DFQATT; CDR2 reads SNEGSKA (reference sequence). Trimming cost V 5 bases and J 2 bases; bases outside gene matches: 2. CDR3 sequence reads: CSAFGRAYNEQFF. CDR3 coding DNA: TGCAGTGCTTTCGGGAGGGCCTACAATGAGCAGTTCTTC.

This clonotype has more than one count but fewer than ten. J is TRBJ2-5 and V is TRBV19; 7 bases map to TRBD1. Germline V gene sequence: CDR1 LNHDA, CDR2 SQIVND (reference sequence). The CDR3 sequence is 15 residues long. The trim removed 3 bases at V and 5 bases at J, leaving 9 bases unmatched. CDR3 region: CASSIRGPTRETQYF. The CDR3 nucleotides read TGTGCCAGTAGTATTAGGGGGCCCACTAGGGAGACCCAGTACTTC.

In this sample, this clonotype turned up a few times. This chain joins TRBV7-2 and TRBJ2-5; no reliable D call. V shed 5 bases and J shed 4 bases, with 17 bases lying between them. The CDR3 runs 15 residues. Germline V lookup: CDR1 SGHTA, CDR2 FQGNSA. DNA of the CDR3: TGTGCCAGCAGCCCTACAACAGAACTGTTAGAGACCCAGTACTTC. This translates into CASSPTTELLETQYF.

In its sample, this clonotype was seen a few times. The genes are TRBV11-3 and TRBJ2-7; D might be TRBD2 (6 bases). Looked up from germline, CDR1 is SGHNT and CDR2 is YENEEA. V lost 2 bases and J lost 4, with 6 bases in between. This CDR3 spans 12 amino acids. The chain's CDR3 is CASSLSGYEQYF. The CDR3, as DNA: TGTGCCAGCAGCTTAAGCGGGTACGAGCAGTACTTC.

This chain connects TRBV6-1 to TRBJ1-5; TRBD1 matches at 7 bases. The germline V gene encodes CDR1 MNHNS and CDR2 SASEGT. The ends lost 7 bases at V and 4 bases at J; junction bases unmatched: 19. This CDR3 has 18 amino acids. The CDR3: CASIFGGAPTGRNQPQHF. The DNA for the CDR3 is TGTGCCAGCATATTCGGTGGGGCCCCGACAGGGAGAAATCAGCCCCAGCATTTT.

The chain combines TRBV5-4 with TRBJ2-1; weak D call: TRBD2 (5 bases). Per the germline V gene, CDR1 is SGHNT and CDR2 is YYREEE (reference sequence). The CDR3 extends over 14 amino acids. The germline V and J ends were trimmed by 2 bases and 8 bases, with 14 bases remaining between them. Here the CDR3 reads CASSLSGAGDEQFF. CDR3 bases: TGTGCCAGCAGCTTATCGGGCGCCGGGGATGAGCAGTTCTTC.

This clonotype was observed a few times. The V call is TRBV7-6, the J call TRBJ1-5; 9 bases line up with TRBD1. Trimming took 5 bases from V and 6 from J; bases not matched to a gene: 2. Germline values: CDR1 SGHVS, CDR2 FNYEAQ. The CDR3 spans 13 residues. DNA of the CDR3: TGTGCCAGCAGCCCGGACAGGGGTCAGCCCCAGCATTTT. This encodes CASSPDRGQPQHF.

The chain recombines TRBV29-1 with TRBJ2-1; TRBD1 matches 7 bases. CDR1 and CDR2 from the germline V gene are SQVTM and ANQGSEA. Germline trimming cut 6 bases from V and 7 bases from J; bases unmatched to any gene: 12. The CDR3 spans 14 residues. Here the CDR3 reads CSVREQGRINEQFF. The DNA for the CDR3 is TGCAGCGTCCGCGAACAGGGGAGAATAAATGAGCAGTTCTTC.

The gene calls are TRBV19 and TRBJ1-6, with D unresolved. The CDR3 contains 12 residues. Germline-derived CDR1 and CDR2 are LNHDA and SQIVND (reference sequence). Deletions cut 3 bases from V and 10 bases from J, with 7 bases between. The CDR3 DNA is TGTGCCAGTAGTATGATCAGCTCACCCCTCCACTTT. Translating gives CASSMISSPLHF.

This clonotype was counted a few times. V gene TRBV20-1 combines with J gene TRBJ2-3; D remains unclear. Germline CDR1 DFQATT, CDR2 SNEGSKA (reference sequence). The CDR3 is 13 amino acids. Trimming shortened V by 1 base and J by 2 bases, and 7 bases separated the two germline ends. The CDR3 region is CSARVQTTDTQYF. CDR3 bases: TGCAGTGCTAGAGTACAGACCACAGATACGCAGTATTTT.